What follows describes a single T cell receptor beta chain. TCRdb's table, derived via immunoSEQ multiplex PCR, lists solely in-frame clones and lacks some. This table holds about 100,000 clones, over 85% found once. The data originate from a study of T cell changes during pregnancy in multiple sclerosis. In germline, CDR1 is LNHNV, CDR2 YYDKDF (reference sequence). Trimming stripped 0 bases from V and 0 bases from J, with 8 bases between. The CDR3 has 16 residues. The material sequenced was peripheral blood, taken in the second trimester of pregnancy. The origin of this receptor is a female donor with multiple sclerosis, enrolled in a pregnancy study. The chain links TRBV15 to TRBJ2-2; no clear D gene. DNA of the CDR3: TGTGCCACCAGCAGAGATAGTCATTCGAACACCGGGGAGCTGTTTTTT. Its protein product is CATSRDSHSNTGELFF.